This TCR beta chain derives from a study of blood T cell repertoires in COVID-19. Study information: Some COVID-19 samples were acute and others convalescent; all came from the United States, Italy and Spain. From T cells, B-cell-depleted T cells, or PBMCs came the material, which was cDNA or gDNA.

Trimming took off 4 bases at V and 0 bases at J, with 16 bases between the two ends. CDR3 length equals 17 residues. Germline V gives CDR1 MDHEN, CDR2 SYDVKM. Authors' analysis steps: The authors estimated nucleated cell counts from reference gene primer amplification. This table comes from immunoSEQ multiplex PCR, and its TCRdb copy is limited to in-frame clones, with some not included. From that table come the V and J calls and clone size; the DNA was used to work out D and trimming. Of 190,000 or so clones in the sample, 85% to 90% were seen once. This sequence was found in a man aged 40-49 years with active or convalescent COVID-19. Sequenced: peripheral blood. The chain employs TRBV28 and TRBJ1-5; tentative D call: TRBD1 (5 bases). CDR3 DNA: TGTGCCAGCAGTTCGCCCCCCGGGGGAAATAGCAATCAGCCCCAGCATTTT. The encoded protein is CASSSPPGGNSNQPQHF.